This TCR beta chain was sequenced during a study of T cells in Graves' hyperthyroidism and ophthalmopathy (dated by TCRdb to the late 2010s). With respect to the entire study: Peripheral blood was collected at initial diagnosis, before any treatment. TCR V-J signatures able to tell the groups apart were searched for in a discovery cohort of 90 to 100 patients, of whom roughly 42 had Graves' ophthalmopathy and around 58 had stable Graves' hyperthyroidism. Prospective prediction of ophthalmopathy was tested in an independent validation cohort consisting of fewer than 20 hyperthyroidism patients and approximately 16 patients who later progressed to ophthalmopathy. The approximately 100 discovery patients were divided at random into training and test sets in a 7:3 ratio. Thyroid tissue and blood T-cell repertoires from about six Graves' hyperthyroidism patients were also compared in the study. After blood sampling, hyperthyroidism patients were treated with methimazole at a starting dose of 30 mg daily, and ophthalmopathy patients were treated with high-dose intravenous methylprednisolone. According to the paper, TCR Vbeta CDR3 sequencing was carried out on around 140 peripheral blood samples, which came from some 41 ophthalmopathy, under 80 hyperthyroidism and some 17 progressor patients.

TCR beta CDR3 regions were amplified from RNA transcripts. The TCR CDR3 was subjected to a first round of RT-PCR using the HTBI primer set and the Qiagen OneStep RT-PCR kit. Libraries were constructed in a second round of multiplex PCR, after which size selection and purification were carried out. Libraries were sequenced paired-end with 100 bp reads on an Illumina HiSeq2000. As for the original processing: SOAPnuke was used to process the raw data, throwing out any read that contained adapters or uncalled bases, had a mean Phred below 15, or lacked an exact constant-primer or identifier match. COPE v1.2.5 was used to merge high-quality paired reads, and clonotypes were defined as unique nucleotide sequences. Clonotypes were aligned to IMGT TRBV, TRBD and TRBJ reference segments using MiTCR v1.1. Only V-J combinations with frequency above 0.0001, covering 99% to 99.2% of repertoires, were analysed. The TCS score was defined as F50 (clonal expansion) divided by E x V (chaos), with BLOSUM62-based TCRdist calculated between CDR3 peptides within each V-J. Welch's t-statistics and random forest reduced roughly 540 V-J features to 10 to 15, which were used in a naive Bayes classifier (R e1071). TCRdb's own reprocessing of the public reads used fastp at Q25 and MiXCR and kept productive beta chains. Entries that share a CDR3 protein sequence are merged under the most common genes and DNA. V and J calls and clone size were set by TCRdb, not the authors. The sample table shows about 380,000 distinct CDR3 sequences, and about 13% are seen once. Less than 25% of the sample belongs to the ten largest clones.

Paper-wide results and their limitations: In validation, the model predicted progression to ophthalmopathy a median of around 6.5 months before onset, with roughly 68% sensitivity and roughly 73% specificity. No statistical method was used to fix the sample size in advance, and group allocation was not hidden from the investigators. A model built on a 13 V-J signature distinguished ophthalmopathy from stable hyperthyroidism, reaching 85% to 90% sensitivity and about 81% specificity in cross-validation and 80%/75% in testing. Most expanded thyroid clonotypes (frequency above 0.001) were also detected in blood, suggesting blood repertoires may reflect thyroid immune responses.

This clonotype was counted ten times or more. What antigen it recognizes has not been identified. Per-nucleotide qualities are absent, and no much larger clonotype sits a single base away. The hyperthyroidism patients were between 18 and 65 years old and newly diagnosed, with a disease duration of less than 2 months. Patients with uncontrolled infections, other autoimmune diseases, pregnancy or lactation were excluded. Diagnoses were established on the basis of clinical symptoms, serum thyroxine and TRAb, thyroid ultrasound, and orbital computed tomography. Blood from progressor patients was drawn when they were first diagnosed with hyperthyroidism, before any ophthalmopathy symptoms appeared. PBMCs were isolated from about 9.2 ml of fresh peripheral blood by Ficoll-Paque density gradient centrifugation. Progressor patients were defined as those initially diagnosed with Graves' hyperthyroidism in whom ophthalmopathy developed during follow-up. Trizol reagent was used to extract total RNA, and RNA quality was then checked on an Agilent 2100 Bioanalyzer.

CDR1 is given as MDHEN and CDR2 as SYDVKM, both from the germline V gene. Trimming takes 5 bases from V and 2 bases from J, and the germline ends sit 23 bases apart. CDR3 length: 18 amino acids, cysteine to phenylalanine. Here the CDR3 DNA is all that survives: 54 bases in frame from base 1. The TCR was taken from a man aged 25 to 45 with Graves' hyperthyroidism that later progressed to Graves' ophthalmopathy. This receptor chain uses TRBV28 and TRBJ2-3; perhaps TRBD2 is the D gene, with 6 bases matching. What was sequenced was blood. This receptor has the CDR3 CASSPFWRGNHNTDTQYF. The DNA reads TGTGCCAGCAGTCCCTTTTGGCGGGGCAACCATAACACAGATACGCAGTATTTT.